This T cell receptor beta chain derives from a study of TET2 disruption in CD19-targeted CAR T cells listed by TCRdb under 2018. Regarding the research as a whole: The number of samples was determined by the original clinical trial design and by which samples were available, and no additional inclusion criteria were applied. General study outcomes and caveats: Conclusions about the patient's CAR T cells rested on extensive analysis of a single subject.

Per the publication, the treatment or condition label means: autologous CTL019 cells: CD19 CAR with 4-1BB and CD3 zeta domains. The CD19 CAR incorporated TCR zeta and 4-1BB costimulatory signaling domains. Leukapheresis was used to collect T cells from peripheral blood for manufacturing CTL019. The DNeasy Blood and Tissue Kit was used to extract genomic DNA from pre-infusion T cells, peripheral blood, or sorted post-infusion T cells. The CDR3, from cysteine to phenylalanine, totals 11 residues. Of the CDR3's DNA, 24 bases were read; they are in frame from base 1. Sequences SNHLY (CDR1) and FYNNEI (CDR2) are obtained from the germline V gene. The immunoSEQ assay was used for deep sequencing of the TCR beta chain. On the study's bioinformatics: Only productive TCR beta rearrangements were used to compute clonotype frequencies. The immuneACCESS repertoire file appears here via TCRdb, limited to in-frame rearrangements. These files lack a portion of the clones; in checked studies, under half of the deficit traces to unresolved V genes, and the cause of the others is not known. The DNA was the basis for D and trimming; V, J and clone size are from that table. This sample's listing comprises roughly 26,000 clones. 1.9% of the sample rests with the top ten.

On this clone: Its antigen target is currently unknown. The read ends 3 residues early relative to the CDR3; the germline J gene fills the gap.

The chain is assembled from TRBV2 and TRBJ2-4; perhaps TRBD2 is the D gene, with 6 bases matching. Sample: CD8- CAR+ T cells sorted from cultured blood T cells, taken for CD19 CAR T cell therapy. Per the publication, the cell subset or site label means: CD8-negative CAR-positive T cells from the infusion product. This receptor was identified in a man between 65 and 85 years old with chronic lymphocytic leukemia. The CDR3 has the sequence CASRRRGGQYF. The sequenced part of the CDR3 DNA is TGTGCCAGCAGGAGGAGGGGTGGT.